These 26 T cell receptor beta chains were sequenced from one sample in a study of blood T cell repertoires in COVID-19. The data were produced by immunoSEQ multiplex PCR, yet TCRdb's version contains in-frame clones alone and is incomplete. The sample yields over 200,000 clones, over 75% seen once. Input material: peripheral blood. The receptors were gathered from a young woman with acute or convalescent COVID-19.

The chain uses TRBV7-2 and TRBJ1-2; possibly TRBD1 for D (5 bases). Germline CDR1 and CDR2: SGHTA and FQGNSA. The length of the CDR3 is 13 residues. The V end lost 4 bases, the J end lost 7 bases, and 13 bases lay between the germline ends. This chain's CDR3 is CASSSDMSFGYTF. The DNA for the CDR3 is TGTGCCAGCAGCTCGGACATGAGTTTTGGCTACACCTTC.

V gene TRBV25-1 combines with J gene TRBJ2-1; tentative D call: TRBD2 (7 bases). CDR1 and CDR2 from the germline V gene are MGHDK and SYGVNS. Trimming stripped 3 bases from V and 6 bases from J, with 15 bases between. The CDR3 length is 15 residues. The CDR3 is CASSDSGGASNEQFF. In DNA form, the CDR3 reads TGTGCCAGCAGTGATTCGGGGGGCGCCAGCAATGAGCAGTTCTTC.

This chain joins TRBV5-1 and TRBJ1-5; 9 positions match TRBD1. CDR1 SGHRS and CDR2 YFSETQ come from the germline V gene. CDR3 size: 17 residues. Trimming at V came to 4 bases and at J to 5 bases, leaving 13 bases not matched to a gene. The DNA of the CDR3 is TGCGCCAGCAGCCGAGTTGGGGACAGGGAGCATCATCAGCCCCAGCATTTT. Encoded protein: CASSRVGDREHHQPQHF.

J is TRBJ1-4 and V is TRBV15; 7 bases are shared with TRBD1. With 2 bases clipped from V and 2 bases from J, the junction kept 17 bases outside the gene matches. The CDR3 extends over 20 amino acids. Looked up from germline, CDR1 is LNHNV and CDR2 is YYDKDF (reference sequence). CDR3 loop: CATSRNPLGQPMATNEKLFF. In DNA form, the CDR3 reads TGTGCCACCAGCAGAAACCCCTTGGGACAGCCCATGGCTACTAATGAAAAACTGTTTTTT.

In this sample, this clone turned up once. This chain uses TRBV15 with TRBJ2-2; 7 bases fit TRBD1. The CDR3 covers 16 residues. Germline CDR1 and CDR2: LNHNV and YYDKDF (reference sequence). Unmatched junction bases numbered 5, after V lost 1 base and J lost 3 bases. The CDR3 bases are TGTGCCACCAGCAGAGGCCAGGGGGATTACACCGGGGAGCTGTTTTTT. Protein product: CATSRGQGDYTGELFF.

The gene calls are TRBV6-5 and TRBJ2-3; D possibly corresponds to TRBD2 (6 bases). The CDR3 length is 13 residues. CDR1 is MNHEY and CDR2 is SVGAGI in the germline V gene. V shed 6 bases and J shed 4 bases, with 11 bases lying between them. CDR3 in DNA: TGTGCCAGCAGGGAGACTAGTCCAGATACGCAGTATTTT. Amino acid sequence: CASRETSPDTQYF.

This chain connects TRBV7-9 to TRBJ1-2, with 9 bases matching TRBD1. Looked up from germline, CDR1 is SEHNR and CDR2 is FQNEAQ (reference sequence). The trim removed 3 bases at V and 4 bases at J, leaving 3 bases unmatched. The CDR3 totals 14 residues. CDR3 loop: CASSLGGQGYGYTF. The DNA of the CDR3 is TGTGCCAGCAGCTTGGGGGGACAGGGCTATGGCTACACCTTC.

The chain has TRBV19 and TRBJ2-7; 9 bases are a match to TRBD1. CDR1 is LNHDA and CDR2 is SQIVND in the germline V gene (reference sequence). The V and J ends lost 8 bases and 2 bases, in that order; junction bases with no gene match: 7. The CDR3 extends over 14 amino acids. CDR3: CASAPGQGAYEQYF. The CDR3 nucleotides are TGTGCCAGTGCACCGGGACAGGGAGCCTACGAGCAGTACTTC.

This chain uses TRBV5-1 with TRBJ2-2; D is perhaps TRBD2 (5 bases). This CDR3 has 16 amino acids. Trimming cost V 0 bases and J 4 bases, with 13 bases left between them. From germline, CDR1 is SGHRS and CDR2 YFSETQ. This CDR3 is CASSLAAGSPTGELFF. The CDR3 DNA sequence: TGCGCCAGCAGCTTGGCCGCGGGTTCGCCCACCGGGGAGCTGTTTTTT.

The V gene is TRBV6-5, the J gene TRBJ1-2; D unclear. Germline CDR1 is MNHEY and CDR2 is SVGAGI. CDR3 size: 14 residues. Trimming took off 6 bases at V and 4 bases at J, with 15 bases between the two ends. CDR3 DNA sequence: TGTGCCAGCAGCTGGAGGGTAGAGAGCTATGGCTACACCTTC. Residues: CASSWRVESYGYTF.

V and J are TRBV7-2 and TRBJ2-3; maybe TRBD2 (6 bases). Trimming removed 5 bases at V and 3 bases at J, with 12 bases between. This CDR3 is built from 14 residues. Germline CDR1 SGHTA, CDR2 FQGNSA. CDR3 nucleotides: TGTGCCAGCAGCCCTAGACTAGGGACAGATACGCAGTATTTT. Translating gives CASSPRLGTDTQYF.

The chain has TRBV30 and TRBJ2-5, with D perhaps TRBD1 (6 bases). The CDR3 runs to 14 residues. V lost 6 bases, J lost 2 bases, and 16 bases lay in between. Per the germline V gene, CDR1 is GTSNPN and CDR2 is SVGIG (reference sequence). The chain's CDR3 is CACYRDSGQETQYF. CDR3 coding DNA: TGTGCCTGCTACAGGGATTCGGGACAAGAGACCCAGTACTTC. Looking up the rest from reference TRBV30 and TRBJ2-5 gives the full variable domain: SQTIHQWPATLVQPVGSPLSLECTVEGTSNPNLYWYRQAAGRGLQLLFYSVGIGQISSEVPQNLSASRPQDRQFILSSKKLLLSDSGFYLCACYRDSGQETQYFGPGTRLLVL.

The chain joins TRBV30 to TRBJ2-7; 10 nucleotides match TRBD2. The germline CDR1 and CDR2 sequences are GTSNPN and SVGIG (reference sequence). The J segment lost 3 bases and the V segment lost 3 bases, leaving 8 bases of the junction unmatched. CDR3 length equals 15 residues. CDR3 residues: CAWSASSGSIYEQYF. CDR3 nucleotides: TGTGCCTGGAGCGCCTCTAGCGGGAGTATCTACGAGCAGTACTTC.

The chain employs TRBV6-6 and TRBJ2-1, with 7 bases fitting TRBD2. Looked up from germline, CDR1 is MNHNY and CDR2 is SVGAGI (reference sequence). The CDR3 extends over 15 amino acids. Losses at the gene ends were 5 bases for V and 4 bases for J; bases not matched to a gene: 8. This CDR3 is CASSKLAPEYNEQFF. The CDR3 coding sequence is TGTGCCAGCAGTAAACTAGCGCCAGAATACAATGAGCAGTTCTTC.

This clone was seen a single time. The rearrangement uses TRBV19 and TRBJ2-1; 8 nucleotides agree with TRBD2. V lost 5 bases, J lost 0 bases, and 3 bases stayed unmatched. This CDR3 comprises 15 residues. Germline values: CDR1 LNHDA, CDR2 SQIVND (reference sequence). The CDR3, as DNA: TGTGCCAGTAGTGAACTAGCGGTCTCCTACAATGAGCAGTTCTTC. Its protein product is CASSELAVSYNEQFF.

The V gene is TRBV7-2, the J gene TRBJ2-1; 11 positions match TRBD2. The germline V gene has CDR1 SGHTA and CDR2 FQGNSA. The CDR3 is made up of 16 amino acids. V shed 4 bases and J 4 bases; nucleotides not matched to a gene: 6. The CDR3 DNA sequence: TGTGCCAGCAGCTCCCTCGGGACTAGCGGATACAATGAGCAGTTCTTC. This sequence encodes CASSSLGTSGYNEQFF.

The chain joins TRBV4-3 to TRBJ2-7; perhaps TRBD1 as D (6 bases). CDR1 and CDR2 (germline): LGHNA, YSLEER. V lost 2 bases and J lost 2, with 13 bases in between. This CDR3 region has 15 residues. The CDR3 sequence is CASSQNQGNAYEQYF. The DNA of the CDR3 is TGCGCCAGCAGCCAAAATCAGGGGAATGCCTACGAGCAGTACTTC.

The chain has TRBV7-2 and TRBJ2-3, with 9 nucleotides matching TRBD2. The germline V gene encodes CDR1 SGHTA and CDR2 FQGNSA. The V segment lost 2 bases and the J segment 2 bases; nucleotides outside the gene matches: 11. This CDR3 has 18 amino acids. Here the CDR3 reads CASSLFWREGRLTDTQYF. CDR3 bases: TGTGCCAGCAGCTTATTTTGGCGGGAGGGCCGTCTCACAGATACGCAGTATTTT.

The V gene is TRBV13, the J gene TRBJ2-7, with D possibly being TRBD2 (5 bases). CDR3 length: 14 residues. Germline CDR1 is PRHDT and CDR2 is FYEKMQ (reference sequence). The V and J ends lost 5 bases and 7 bases respectively, with 18 bases between them. DNA of the CDR3: TGTGCCAGCAGCCCTCGGACTCGCCTTAAAGAGCAGTACTTC. Amino acid sequence: CASSPRTRLKEQYF.

V and J are TRBV6-5 and TRBJ1-2, with 8 bases lining up with TRBD1. The V segment lost 4 bases and the J segment 4 bases; nucleotides outside the gene matches: 5. Germline V CDR1 and CDR2: MNHEY, SVGAGI. This CDR3 comprises 14 residues. CDR3 DNA sequence: TGTGCCAGCAGTTCCAGGGGGCAGGTCTATGGCTACACCTTC. This sequence encodes CASSSRGQVYGYTF.

The chain recombines TRBV7-8 with TRBJ1-1, with a weak D call TRBD1 (6 bases). This CDR3 has 12 residues. Germline CDR1 SGHVS, CDR2 FQNEAQ. V gave up 4 bases and J gave up 11 bases, with 14 bases separating them. For the CDR3, the DNA is TGTGCCAGCAGCTCAGTAGGGGGATTGGCTTTCTTT. It specifies CASSSVGGLAFF.

The V and J genes are TRBV19 and TRBJ2-7; D not certain. V was cut by 1 base and J by 5 bases, with 9 bases left in between. Germline V gives CDR1 LNHDA, CDR2 SQIVND (reference sequence). This CDR3 spans 13 amino acids. The CDR3 DNA reads as TGTGCCAGTAGTATAGGGCAGAGGAACGAGCAGTACTTC. Translating gives CASSIGQRNEQYF.

V gene TRBV6-2 or TRBV6-3 combines with J gene TRBJ2-4; 7 nucleotides match TRBD1. This CDR3 has 16 amino acids. The germline CDR1 and CDR2 sequences are MNHEY and SVGEGT. Losses at the gene ends were 7 bases for V and 6 bases for J; bases not matched to a gene: 15. The CDR3 is CASTPWDSRLANIQYF. DNA for the CDR3: TGTGCCAGCACCCCCTGGGACAGCCGTCTGGCAAACATTCAGTACTTC.

The gene calls are TRBV19 and TRBJ1-1, with D unclear. The CDR3 length is 15 residues. Deletions cut 5 bases from V and 4 bases from J, with 17 bases between. CDR1 is LNHDA and CDR2 is SQIVND in the germline V gene (reference sequence). The CDR3: CASSVLKFGSTEAFF. DNA of the CDR3: TGTGCCAGTAGTGTACTTAAGTTTGGGAGCACTGAAGCTTTCTTT.

CDR3 loop: CASTPGSSYNSPLHF. CDR3 nucleotide sequence: TGTGCCAGCACCCCAGGCAGCTCCTATAATTCACCCCTCCACTTT. V gene TRBV6-5 combines with J gene TRBJ1-6; no clear D gene. The V and J ends lost 7 bases and 0 bases respectively, with 10 bases between them. The CDR3 is 15 amino acids. Germline values: CDR1 MNHEY, CDR2 SVGAGI.

V is TRBV4-1 and J is TRBJ1-2, with a possible D match to TRBD1 (6 bases). CDR1 is MGHRA and CDR2 is YSYEKL in the germline V gene. V lost 1 base, J lost 7 bases, and 25 bases lay in between. The CDR3 is made up of 18 amino acids. The CDR3 spells CASSQGLLNGQKKRGYTF. In DNA, the CDR3 is TGCGCCAGCAGCCAAGGCCTTCTAAACGGACAGAAAAAGCGTGGCTACACCTTC.